This T cell receptor beta chain was recorded in a study of cytomegalovirus exposure and HLA in healthy donors. Germline assignment: CDR1 LGHNA and CDR2 YSLEER. V gave up 4 bases and J gave up 3 bases; unmatched junction bases: 8. The CDR3 totals 16 residues. Produced via immunoSEQ multiplex PCR; TCRdb's table is partial and in-frame only. The table lists approximately 120,000 clones, almost 90% of them singletons. Material for sequencing was PBMCs. This chain connects TRBV4-3 to TRBJ2-3; 9 bases agree with TRBD2. The receptor's source is a woman aged 18-29 years in good health and CMV-seronegative. This CDR3 is CASSRLAGEGTDTQYF. CDR3 coding DNA: TGCGCCAGCAGCCGATTAGCGGGAGAGGGGACAGATACGCAGTATTTT.